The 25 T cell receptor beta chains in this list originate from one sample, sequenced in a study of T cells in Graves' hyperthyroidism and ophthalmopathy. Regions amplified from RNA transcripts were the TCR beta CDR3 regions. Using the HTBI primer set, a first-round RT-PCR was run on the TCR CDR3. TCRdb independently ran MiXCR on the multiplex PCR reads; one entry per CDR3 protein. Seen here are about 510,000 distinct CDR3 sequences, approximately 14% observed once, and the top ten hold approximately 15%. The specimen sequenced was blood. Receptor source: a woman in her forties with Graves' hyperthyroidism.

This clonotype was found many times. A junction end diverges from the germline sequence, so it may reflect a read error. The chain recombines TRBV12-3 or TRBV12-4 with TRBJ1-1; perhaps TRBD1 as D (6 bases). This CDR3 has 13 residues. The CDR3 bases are TGTGCCAGCAGTTTCAGTGGGGGCTCTGAAACTTTCTTT. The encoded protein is CASSFSGGSETFF.

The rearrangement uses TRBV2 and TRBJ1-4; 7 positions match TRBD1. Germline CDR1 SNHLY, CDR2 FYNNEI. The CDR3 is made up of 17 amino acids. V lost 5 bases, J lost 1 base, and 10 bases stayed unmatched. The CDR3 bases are TGTGCCAGCAGTCGATGGACAGGTGATGAAACTAATGAAAAACTGTTTTTT. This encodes CASSRWTGDETNEKLFF.

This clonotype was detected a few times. DNA for the CDR3: TGTGCCAGTCGACCGGGACAGGGCAGCACCGGGGAGCTGTTTTTT. Translation: CASRPGQGSTGELFF. The genes are TRBV19 and TRBJ2-2; 9 bases agree with TRBD1. Germline V lookup: CDR1 LNHDA, CDR2 SQIVND (reference sequence). The CDR3 extends over 15 amino acids. The ends lost 8 bases at V and 4 bases at J; junction bases unmatched: 8.

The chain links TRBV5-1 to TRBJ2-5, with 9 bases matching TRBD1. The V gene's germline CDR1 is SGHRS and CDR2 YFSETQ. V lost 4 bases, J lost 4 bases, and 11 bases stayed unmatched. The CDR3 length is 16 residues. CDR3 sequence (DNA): TGCGCCAGCAGCCCCGGGACAGGGTCCCCCCGAGAGACCCAGTACTTC. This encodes CASSPGTGSPRETQYF. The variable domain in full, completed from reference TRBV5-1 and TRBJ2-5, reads KAGVTQTPRYLIKTRGQQVTLSCSPISGHRSVSWYQQTPGQGLQFLFEYFSETQRNKGNFPGRFSGRQFSNSRSEMNVSTLELGDSALYLCASSPGTGSPRETQYFGPGTRLLVL.

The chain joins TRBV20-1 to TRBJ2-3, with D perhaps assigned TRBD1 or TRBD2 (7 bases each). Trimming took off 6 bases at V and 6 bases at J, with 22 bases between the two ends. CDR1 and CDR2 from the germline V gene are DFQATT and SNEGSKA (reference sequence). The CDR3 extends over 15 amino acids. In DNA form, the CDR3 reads TGCAGTGCCAGCAGCGGGACCAAGGGGGCGGATACGCAGTATTTT. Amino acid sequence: CSASSGTKGADTQYF.

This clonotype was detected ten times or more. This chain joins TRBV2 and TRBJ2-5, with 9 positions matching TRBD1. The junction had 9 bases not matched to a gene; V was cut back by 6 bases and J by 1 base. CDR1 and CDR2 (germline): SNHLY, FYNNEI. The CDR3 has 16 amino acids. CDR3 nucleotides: TGTGCCAGCAGGGGGACAGGGTGGAGTATCCAAGAGACCCAGTACTTC. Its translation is CASRGTGWSIQETQYF.

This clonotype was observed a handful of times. CDR3 bases: TGCGCCAGCAGCCACATAGGGCGGGAGGCCGTTTATACGCAGTATTTT. Translation: CASSHIGREAVYTQYF. This chain uses TRBV4-1 with TRBJ2-3, with 8 bases lining up with TRBD2. There are 16 residues in the CDR3. Germline V CDR1 and CDR2: MGHRA, YSYEKL. After removal of 3 bases from V and 7 bases from J, the junction contained 12 bases not matched to a gene.

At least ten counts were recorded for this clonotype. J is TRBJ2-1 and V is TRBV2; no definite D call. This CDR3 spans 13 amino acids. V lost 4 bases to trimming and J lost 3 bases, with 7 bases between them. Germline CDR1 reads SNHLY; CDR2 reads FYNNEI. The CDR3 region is CASSATNYNEQFF. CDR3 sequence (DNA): TGTGCCAGCAGTGCTACCAACTACAATGAGCAGTTCTTC.

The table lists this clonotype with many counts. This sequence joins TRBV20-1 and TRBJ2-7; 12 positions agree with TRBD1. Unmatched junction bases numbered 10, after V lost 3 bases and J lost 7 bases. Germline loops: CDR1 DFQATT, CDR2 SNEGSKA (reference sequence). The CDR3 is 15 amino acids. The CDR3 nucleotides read TGCAGTGCTAGGGCCGGGACAGGGGGCGCGGATGAGCAGTACTTC. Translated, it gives CSARAGTGGADEQYF.

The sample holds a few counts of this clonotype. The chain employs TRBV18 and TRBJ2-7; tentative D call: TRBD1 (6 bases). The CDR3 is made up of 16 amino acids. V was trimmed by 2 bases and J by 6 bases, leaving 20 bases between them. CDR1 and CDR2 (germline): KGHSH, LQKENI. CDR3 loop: CASSPAAAGVIVEQYF. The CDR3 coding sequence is TGTGCCAGCTCACCAGCAGCGGCAGGGGTGATTGTCGAGCAGTACTTC. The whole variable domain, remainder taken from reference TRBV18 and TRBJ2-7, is NAGVMQNPRHLVRRRGQEARLRCSPMKGHSHVYWYRQLPEEGLKFMVYLQKENIIDESGMPKERFSAEFPKEGPSILRIQQVVRGDSAAYFCASSPAAAGVIVEQYFGPGTRLTVT.

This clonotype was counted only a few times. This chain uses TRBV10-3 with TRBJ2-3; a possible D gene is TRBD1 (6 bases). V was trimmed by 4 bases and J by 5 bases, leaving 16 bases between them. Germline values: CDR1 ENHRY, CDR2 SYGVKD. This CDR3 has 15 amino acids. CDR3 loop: CAISVRIKGEDTQYF. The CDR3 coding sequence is TGTGCCATCAGTGTAAGGATTAAGGGGGAAGATACGCAGTATTTT.

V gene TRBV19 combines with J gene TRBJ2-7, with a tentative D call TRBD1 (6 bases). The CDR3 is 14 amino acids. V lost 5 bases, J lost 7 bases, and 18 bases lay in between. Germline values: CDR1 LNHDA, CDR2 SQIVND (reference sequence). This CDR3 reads CASSPTGVAREQYF. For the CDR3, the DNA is TGTGCCAGTAGTCCGACAGGTGTGGCTAGGGAGCAGTACTTC.

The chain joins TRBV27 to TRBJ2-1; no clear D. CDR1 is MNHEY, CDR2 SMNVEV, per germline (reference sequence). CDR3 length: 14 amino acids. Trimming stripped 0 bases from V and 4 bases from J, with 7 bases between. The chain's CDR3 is CASSLSAGYNEQFF. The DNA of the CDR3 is TGTGCCAGCAGTTTATCGGCAGGTTACAATGAGCAGTTCTTC.

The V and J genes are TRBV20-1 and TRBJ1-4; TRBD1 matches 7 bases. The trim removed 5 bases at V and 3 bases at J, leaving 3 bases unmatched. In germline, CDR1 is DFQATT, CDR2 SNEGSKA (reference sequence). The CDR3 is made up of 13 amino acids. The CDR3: CSAPGTANEKLFF. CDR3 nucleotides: TGCAGTGCTCCCGGGACAGCTAATGAAAAACTGTTTTTT.

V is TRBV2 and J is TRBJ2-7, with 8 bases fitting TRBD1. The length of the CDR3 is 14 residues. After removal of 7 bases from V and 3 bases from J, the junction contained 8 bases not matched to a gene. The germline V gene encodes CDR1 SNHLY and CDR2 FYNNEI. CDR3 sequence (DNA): TGTGCCAGCAATAAGGACAGGGCCCGCTACGAGCAGTACTTC. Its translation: CASNKDRARYEQYF. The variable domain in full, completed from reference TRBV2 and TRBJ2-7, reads EPEVTQTPSHQVTQMGQEVILRCVPISNHLYFYWYRQILGQKVEFLVSFYNNEISEKSEIFDDQFSVERPDGSNFTLKIRSTKLEDSAMYFCASNKDRARYEQYFGPGTRLTVT.

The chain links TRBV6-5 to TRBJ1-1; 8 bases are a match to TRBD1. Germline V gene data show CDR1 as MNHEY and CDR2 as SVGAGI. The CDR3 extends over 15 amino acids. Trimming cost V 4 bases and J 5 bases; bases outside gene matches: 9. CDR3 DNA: TGTGCCAGCAGTTCAGAGGGGACAGGAGGAACTGAAGCTTTCTTT. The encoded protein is CASSSEGTGGTEAFF.

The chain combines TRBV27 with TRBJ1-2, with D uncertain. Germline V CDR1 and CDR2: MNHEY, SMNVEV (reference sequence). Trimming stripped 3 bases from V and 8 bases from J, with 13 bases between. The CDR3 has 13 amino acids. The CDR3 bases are TGTGCCAGCAGTTTCTGGGGAGGGCACGGCTACACCTTC. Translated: CASSFWGGHGYTF.

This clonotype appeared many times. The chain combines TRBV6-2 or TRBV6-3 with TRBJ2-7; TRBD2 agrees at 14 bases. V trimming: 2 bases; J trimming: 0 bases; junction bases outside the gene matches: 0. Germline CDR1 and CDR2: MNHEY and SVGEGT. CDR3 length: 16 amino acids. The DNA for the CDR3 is TGTGCCAGCAGTTACGGACTAGCGGGAGGCTCCTACGAGCAGTACTTC. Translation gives CASSYGLAGGSYEQYF.

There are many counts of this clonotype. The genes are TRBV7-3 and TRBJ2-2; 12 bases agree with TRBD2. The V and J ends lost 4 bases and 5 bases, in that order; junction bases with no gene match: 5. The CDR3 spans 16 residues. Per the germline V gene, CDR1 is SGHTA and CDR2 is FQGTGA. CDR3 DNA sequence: TGTGCCAGCAGCTCCCTGACTAGCGGGAGTACCGGGGAGCTGTTTTTT. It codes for CASSSLTSGSTGELFF.

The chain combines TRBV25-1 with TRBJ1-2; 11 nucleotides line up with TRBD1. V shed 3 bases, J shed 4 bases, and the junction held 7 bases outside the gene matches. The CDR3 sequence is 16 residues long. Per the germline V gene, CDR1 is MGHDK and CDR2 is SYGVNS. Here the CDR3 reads CASSDMPGQGVYGYTF. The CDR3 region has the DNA TGTGCCAGCAGTGATATGCCGGGACAGGGGGTCTATGGCTACACCTTC.

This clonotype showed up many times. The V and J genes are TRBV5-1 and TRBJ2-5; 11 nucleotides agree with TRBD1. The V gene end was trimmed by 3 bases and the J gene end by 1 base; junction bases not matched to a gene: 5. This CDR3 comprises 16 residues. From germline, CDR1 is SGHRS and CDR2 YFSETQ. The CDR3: CASSWGTGGFQETQYF. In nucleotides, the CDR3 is TGCGCCAGCAGCTGGGGGACAGGGGGTTTCCAAGAGACCCAGTACTTC.

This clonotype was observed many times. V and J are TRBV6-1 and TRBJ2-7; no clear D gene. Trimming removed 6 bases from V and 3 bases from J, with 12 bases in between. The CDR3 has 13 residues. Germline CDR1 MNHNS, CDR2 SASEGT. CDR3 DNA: TGTGCCAGCAGCTTCATGTTCTACTACGAGCAGTACTTC. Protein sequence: CASSFMFYYEQYF.

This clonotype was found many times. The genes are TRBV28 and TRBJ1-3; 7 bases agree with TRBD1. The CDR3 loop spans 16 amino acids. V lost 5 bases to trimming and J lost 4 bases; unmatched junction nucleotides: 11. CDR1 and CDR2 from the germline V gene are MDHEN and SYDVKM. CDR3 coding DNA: TGTGCCAGCAGTCAGGTACAGGGGTTGATAGGAAACACCATATATTTT. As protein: CASSQVQGLIGNTIYF.

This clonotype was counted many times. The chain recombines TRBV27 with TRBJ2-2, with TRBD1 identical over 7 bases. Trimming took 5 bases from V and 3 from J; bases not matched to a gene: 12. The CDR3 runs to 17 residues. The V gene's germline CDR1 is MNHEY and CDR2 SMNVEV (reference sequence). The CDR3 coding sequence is TGTGCCAGCAGTCCCTTCGCGACAGGGATGGACACCGGGGAGCTGTTTTTT. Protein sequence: CASSPFATGMDTGELFF.

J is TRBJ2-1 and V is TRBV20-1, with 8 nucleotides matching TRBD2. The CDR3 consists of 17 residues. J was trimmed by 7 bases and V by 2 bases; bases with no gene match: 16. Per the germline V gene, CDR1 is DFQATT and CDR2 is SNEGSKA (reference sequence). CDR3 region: CSARSAAGLAGGNEQFF. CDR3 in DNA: TGCAGTGCTAGAAGCGCTGCCGGACTAGCTGGGGGAAATGAGCAGTTCTTC.